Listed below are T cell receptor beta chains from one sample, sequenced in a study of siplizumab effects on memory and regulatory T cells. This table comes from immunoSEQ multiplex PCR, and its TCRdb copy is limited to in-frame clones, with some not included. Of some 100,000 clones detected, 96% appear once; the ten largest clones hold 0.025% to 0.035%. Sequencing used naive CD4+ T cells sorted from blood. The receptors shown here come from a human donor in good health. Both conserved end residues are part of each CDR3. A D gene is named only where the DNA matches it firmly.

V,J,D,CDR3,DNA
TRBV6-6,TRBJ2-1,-,CASGELNEQFF,TGTGCCAGCGGGGAACTCAATGAGCAGTTCTTC
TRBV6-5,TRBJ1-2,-,CASRRQVDNYGYTF,TGTGCCAGCAGACGACAGGTAGATAACTATGGCTACACCTTC
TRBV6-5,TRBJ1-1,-,CASSYSELRKSEAFF,TGTGCCAGCAGTTACTCGGAGTTGAGGAAGAGTGAAGCTTTCTTT
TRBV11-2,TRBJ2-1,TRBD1,CASSHRQGANEQFF,TGTGCCAGCAGCCACCGACAGGGGGCAAATGAGCAGTTCTTC
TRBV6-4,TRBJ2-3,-,CASSDSGTSTDTQYF,TGTGCCAGCAGTGACTCAGGGACGAGCACAGATACGCAGTATTTT
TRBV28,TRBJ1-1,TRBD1,CASSLMTGVTEAFF,TGTGCCAGCAGTTTGATGACAGGGGTCACTGAAGCTTTCTTT
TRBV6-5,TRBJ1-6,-,CATTTHRDSPLHF,TGTGCAACCACCACGCACCGGGATTCACCCCTCCACTTT
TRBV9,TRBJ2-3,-,CASSGGGGYTDTQYF,TGTGCCAGCAGCGGAGGGGGGGGCTACACAGATACGCAGTATTTT
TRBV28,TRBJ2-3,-,CASSHVAGGTSPDTQYF,TGTGCCAGCAGCCACGTAGCTGGGGGAACCTCTCCAGATACGCAGTATTTT
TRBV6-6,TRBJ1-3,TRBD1,CASSYETGTGNTIYF,TGTGCCAGCAGTTACGAGACAGGGACAGGAAACACCATATATTTT
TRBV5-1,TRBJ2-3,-,CASSLADSMDTQYF,TGCGCCAGCAGCTTGGCCGATAGCATGGATACGCAGTATTTT
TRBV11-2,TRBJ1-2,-,CASSLDYGYTF,TGTGCCAGCAGCTTAGATTATGGCTACACCTTC
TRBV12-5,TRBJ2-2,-,CASGQSLQGTGELFF,TGTGCTAGTGGCCAATCGTTACAGGGAACCGGGGAGCTGTTTTTT
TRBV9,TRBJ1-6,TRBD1,CASSVESGQGFSPLHF,TGTGCCAGCAGCGTTGAATCGGGACAGGGGTTTTCACCCCTCCACTTT
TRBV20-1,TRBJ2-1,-,CSANLGEQFF,TGCAGTGCTAATCTGGGTGAGCAGTTCTTC
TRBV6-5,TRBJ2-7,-,CASTRQFSLHEQYF,TGTGCCAGCACCAGACAATTCTCCCTACACGAGCAGTACTTC
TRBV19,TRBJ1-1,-,CASSMAQGNTEAFF,TGTGCCAGTAGTATGGCACAGGGTAACACTGAAGCTTTCTTT
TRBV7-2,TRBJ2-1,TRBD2,CASSLRGGSYNEQFF,TGTGCCAGCAGCTTACGGGGGGGCTCCTACAATGAGCAGTTCTTC
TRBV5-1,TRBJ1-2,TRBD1,CASSSTGGVDGYTF,TGCGCCAGCAGCTCTACAGGGGGCGTAGATGGCTACACCTTC
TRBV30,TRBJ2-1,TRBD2,CAWSPPGLADYNEQFF,TGTGCCTGGAGTCCTCCGGGACTAGCGGATTACAATGAGCAGTTCTTC